The 17 T cell receptor beta chains presented below share a single source sample, sequenced in a study of T cells after yellow fever vaccination. Each CDR3 protein gets one entry after TCRdb re-called the 5' RACE reads with MiXCR. Of hundreds of thousands of distinct CDR3 sequences in the sample, roughly 19% were seen once. This specimen was PBMCs, taken 15 days after the yellow fever booster vaccination. Receptors were obtained from a man aged 25 to 45 who received the YFV17D yellow fever vaccine.

The chain links TRBV6-1 to TRBJ2-7; D not resolved. Looked up from germline, CDR1 is MNHNS and CDR2 is SASEGT. This CDR3 comprises 13 residues. V lost 6 bases, J lost 4 bases, and 13 bases lay in between. Here the CDR3 DNA reads TGTGCCAGCAGCGGCGTCCTAGAGTACGAGCAGTACTTC. Translated, it gives CASSGVLEYEQYF.

J is TRBJ2-7 and V is TRBV5-1; D gene unclear. CDR3 length equals 13 residues. Germline CDR1 and CDR2: SGHRS and YFSETQ. The V and J ends lost 1 base and 3 bases respectively, with 8 bases between them. CDR3 DNA: TGCGCCAGCAGCTTGCAGGCAAACTACGAGCAGTACTTC. The encoded protein is CASSLQANYEQYF.

The chain couples TRBV29-1 to TRBJ2-1, with D unclear. Trimming stripped 6 bases from V and 8 bases from J, with 14 bases between. Germline lookup yields CDR1 SQVTM and CDR2 ANQGSEA. This CDR3 has 12 amino acids. CDR3 DNA sequence: TGCAGCGTCGGAGAGGACCTTTATGAGCAGTTCTTC. This gives the protein CSVGEDLYEQFF.

In this sample, this clonotype turned up a few times. The chain has TRBV14 and TRBJ1-1, with D uncertain. The CDR3 contains 11 residues. Germline V gene sequence: CDR1 SGHDN, CDR2 FVKESK. V was shortened by 4 bases and J by 11 bases, with 11 bases between the two germline ends. The CDR3 here is CASSLGLWAFF. The CDR3 DNA reads TGTGCCAGCAGCCTGGGCCTATGGGCTTTCTTT. Full variable domain (missing parts from reference TRBV14 and TRBJ1-1): EAGVTQFPSHSVIEKGQTVTLRCDPISGHDNLYWYRRVMGKEIKFLLHFVKESKQDESGMPNNRFLAERTGGTYSTLKVQPAELEDSGVYFCASSLGLWAFFGQGTRLTVV.

The chain recombines TRBV29-1 with TRBJ2-1, with TRBD1 matching 11 bases. Germline loops: CDR1 SQVTM, CDR2 ANQGSEA. The CDR3 sequence is 15 residues long. The J segment lost 8 bases and the V segment lost 7 bases, leaving 13 bases of the junction unmatched. CDR3 DNA sequence: TGCAGCGGGACCCCTCCGGGACAGGGGGTTTATGAGCAGTTCTTC. Translation gives CSGTPPGQGVYEQFF.

This clonotype was observed a few times. V gene TRBV12-3 or TRBV12-4 combines with J gene TRBJ2-1, with D possibly TRBD1 on 8 matching bases. The CDR3 has 17 amino acids. V lost 2 bases and J 4 bases, leaving 18 bases between the germline ends. CDR3 coding DNA: TGTGCCAGCAGTTTACCTGGCGACAGGGGACTATACAATGAGCAGTTCTTC. As protein: CASSLPGDRGLYNEQFF.

This clonotype was recorded a few times. J is TRBJ2-3 and V is TRBV4-1, with 7 bases that match TRBD1. Germline CDR1 MGHRA, CDR2 YSYEKL. This CDR3 is built from 14 residues. V dropped 3 bases and J dropped 5; count of bases not matched to a gene: 5. CDR3 in DNA: TGCGCCAGCAGCCACGACAGGGTGGTAGATACGCAGTATTTT. As protein: CASSHDRVVDTQYF.

CDR3 amino acids: CAWSVDRDGEQFF. The CDR3 nucleotides read TGTGCCTGGAGTGTAGACCGGGATGGGGAGCAGTTCTTC. The chain carries TRBV30 and TRBJ2-1, with D tentatively TRBD2 (5 bases). Trimming removed 0 bases at V and 10 bases at J, with 13 bases between. The CDR3 is 13 amino acids. From germline, CDR1 is GTSNPN and CDR2 SVGIG (reference sequence).

The chain employs TRBV11-3 and TRBJ2-4; 11 bases agree with TRBD2. The ends lost 4 bases at V and 0 bases at J; junction bases unmatched: 2. From germline, CDR1 is SGHNT and CDR2 YENEEA. The CDR3 is 16 residues long. CDR3 amino acids: CASSSGTSGAKNIQYF. DNA of the CDR3: TGTGCCAGCAGCTCTGGGACTAGCGGAGCCAAAAACATTCAGTACTTC. Based on the CDR3 plus reference TRBV11-3 and TRBJ2-4, the full variable domain is EAGVVQSPRYKIIEKKQPVAFWCNPISGHNTLYWYLQNLGQGPELLIRYENEEAVDDSQLPKDRFSAERLKGVDSTLKIQPAELGDSAVYLCASSSGTSGAKNIQYFGAGTRLSVL.

The chain joins TRBV25-1 to TRBJ2-2; a possible D gene is TRBD1 (6 bases). CDR3 length: 15 residues. CDR1 is MGHDK, CDR2 SYGVNS, per germline. V lost 10 bases to trimming and J lost 0 bases, with 15 bases between them. The CDR3 is CATLPQGSNTGELFF. CDR3 sequence (DNA): TGTGCCACCCTACCACAGGGCTCGAACACCGGGGAGCTGTTTTTT.

This chain connects TRBV12-3 or TRBV12-4 to TRBJ2-2; D not resolved. The CDR3 has 15 amino acids. Trimming took off 6 bases at V and 7 bases at J, with 18 bases between the two ends. CDR3 nucleotides: TGTGCCAGCAGCCCTTTAGGGCAGGCAAGCGGGGAGCTGTTTTTT. Translation: CASSPLGQASGELFF.

This clonotype has a handful of counts. The chain recombines TRBV10-3 with TRBJ1-3, with TRBD1 identical over 8 bases. CDR3 length: 15 amino acids. The germline CDR1 and CDR2 sequences are ENHRY and SYGVKD. CDR3 DNA: TGTGCTACGGGCAGGACAGGGACATCTGGAAACACCATATATTTT. This encodes CATGRTGTSGNTIYF.

The rearrangement links TRBV20-1 to TRBJ2-1, with 10 bases matching TRBD2. Germline CDR1 reads DFQATT; CDR2 reads SNEGSKA (reference sequence). This CDR3 comprises 16 residues. Losses at the gene ends were 2 bases for V and 4 bases for J; bases not matched to a gene: 8. CDR3: CSARSDSSGSYNEQFF. In nucleotides, the CDR3 is TGCAGTGCTAGATCCGATTCTAGCGGGAGTTACAATGAGCAGTTCTTC.

This clonotype was picked up many times. The gene calls are TRBV20-1 and TRBJ2-5, with D unresolved. The CDR3 spans 12 residues. V gave up 0 bases and J gave up 2 bases, with 4 bases separating them. Germline V gene data show CDR1 as DFQATT and CDR2 as SNEGSKA (reference sequence). CDR3 in DNA: TGCAGTGCTAGAGACGGACAAGAGACCCAGTACTTC. Its protein product is CSARDGQETQYF.

The chain recombines TRBV21-1 with TRBJ2-2; TRBD2 reflects the table's D call only, with no check against the DNA. TRBV21-1 is designated a pseudogene. CDR3 length: 19 residues. CDR3 region: CASSTLDRTSGTNTGELFF. The CDR3 DNA is TGTGCCAGCAGCACACTAGATCGGACTAGCGGGACGAACACCGGGGAGCTGTTTTTT.

The V call is TRBV28, the J call TRBJ2-7; weak D call: TRBD2 (5 bases). The germline V gene has CDR1 MDHEN and CDR2 SYDVKM. V was pared by 4 bases and J by 2 bases, with 18 bases between. This CDR3 has 16 residues. The CDR3 bases are TGTGCCAGCAGTTCTCCAAGGAGGTACCCTACCTACGAGCAGTACTTC. Translation: CASSSPRRYPTYEQYF.

This clonotype occurred a few times. J is TRBJ2-1 and V is TRBV20-1; no firm D call. The CDR3 totals 11 residues. Germline-derived CDR1 and CDR2 are DFQATT and SNEGSKA (reference sequence). Trimming pared 3 bases from V and 7 bases from J, leaving 7 bases between. The CDR3 sequence: CSASQENEQFF. In DNA form, the CDR3 reads TGCAGTGCTAGTCAGGAGAATGAGCAGTTCTTC.